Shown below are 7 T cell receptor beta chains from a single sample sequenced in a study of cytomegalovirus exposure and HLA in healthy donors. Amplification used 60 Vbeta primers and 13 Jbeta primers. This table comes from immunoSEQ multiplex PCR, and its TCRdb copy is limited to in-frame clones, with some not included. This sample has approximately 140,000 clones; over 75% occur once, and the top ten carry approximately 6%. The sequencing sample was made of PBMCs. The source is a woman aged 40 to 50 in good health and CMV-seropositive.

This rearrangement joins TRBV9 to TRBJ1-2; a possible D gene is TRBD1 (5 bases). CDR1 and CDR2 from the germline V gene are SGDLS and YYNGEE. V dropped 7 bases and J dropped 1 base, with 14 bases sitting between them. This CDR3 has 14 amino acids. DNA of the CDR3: TGTGCCAGCTCACGGGGGGACTTTAACTATGGCTACACCTTC. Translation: CASSRGDFNYGYTF.

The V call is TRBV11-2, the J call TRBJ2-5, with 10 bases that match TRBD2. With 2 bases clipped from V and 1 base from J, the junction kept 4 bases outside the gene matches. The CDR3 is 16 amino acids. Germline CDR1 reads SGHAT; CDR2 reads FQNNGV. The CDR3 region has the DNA TGTGCCAGCAGCTTATGGGCTAGCGGGAGCCAAGAGACCCAGTACTTC. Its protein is CASSLWASGSQETQYF.

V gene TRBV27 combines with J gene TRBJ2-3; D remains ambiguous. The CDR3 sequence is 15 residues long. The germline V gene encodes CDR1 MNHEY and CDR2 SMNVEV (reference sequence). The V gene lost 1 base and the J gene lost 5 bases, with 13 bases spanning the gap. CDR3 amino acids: CASSLYVPTGDTQYF. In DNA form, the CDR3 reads TGTGCCAGCAGTTTATACGTCCCGACTGGAGATACGCAGTATTTT.

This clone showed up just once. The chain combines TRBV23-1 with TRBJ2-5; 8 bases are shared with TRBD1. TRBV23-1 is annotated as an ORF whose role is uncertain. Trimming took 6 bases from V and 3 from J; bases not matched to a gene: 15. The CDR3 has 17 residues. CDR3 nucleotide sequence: TGCGCCAGCAGCGAGGGCTTACAGGGGGGAAGGGAAGAGACCCAGTACTTC. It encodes CASSEGLQGGREETQYF.

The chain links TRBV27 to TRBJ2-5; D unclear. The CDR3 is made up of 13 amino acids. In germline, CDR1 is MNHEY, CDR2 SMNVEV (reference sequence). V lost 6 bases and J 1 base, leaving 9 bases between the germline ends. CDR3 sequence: CASSFLPQETQYF. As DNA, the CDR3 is TGTGCCAGCAGCTTCCTTCCCCAAGAGACCCAGTACTTC.

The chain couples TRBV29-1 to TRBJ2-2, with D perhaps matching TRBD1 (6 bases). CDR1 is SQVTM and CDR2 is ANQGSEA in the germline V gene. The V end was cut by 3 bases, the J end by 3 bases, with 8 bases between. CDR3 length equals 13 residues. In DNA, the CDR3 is TGCAGCGTTGATCAGGGGTACACCGGGGAGCTGTTTTTT. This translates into CSVDQGYTGELFF.

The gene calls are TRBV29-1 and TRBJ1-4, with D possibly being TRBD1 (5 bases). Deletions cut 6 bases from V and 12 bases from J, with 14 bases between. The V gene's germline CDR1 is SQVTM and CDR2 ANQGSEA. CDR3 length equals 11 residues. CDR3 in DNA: TGCAGCGTGAAGGGACCGGGAGAACTGTTTTTT. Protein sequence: CSVKGPGELFF.